What follows are 18 T cell receptor beta chains derived from one specimen sequenced in a study of somatic mutations in cytotoxic T cells in rheumatoid arthritis. Clones were read by immunoSEQ multiplex PCR, and TCRdb kept only the in-frame ones, dropping some. This sample has almost 20,000 clones, with approximately 87% found just once. What was sequenced was CD8+ T cells sorted from blood. These receptors all stem from a man in his forties or fifties in good health.

The genes are TRBV27 and TRBJ2-1; 12 bases align to TRBD2. The CDR3 covers 16 residues. The V and J ends lost 4 bases and 4 bases, in that order; junction bases with no gene match: 5. Per germline, CDR1 MNHEY and CDR2 SMNVEV (reference sequence). The CDR3 sequence: CASSSLAGGPYNEQFF. The DNA for the CDR3 is TGTGCCAGCAGTTCCCTAGCGGGAGGGCCGTACAATGAGCAGTTCTTC.

The chain has TRBV4-3 and TRBJ2-7; 10 positions agree with TRBD2. Per the germline V gene, CDR1 is LGHNA and CDR2 is YSLEER. V lost 4 bases and J lost 2; bases outside the gene matches: 2. The CDR3 runs to 14 residues. The CDR3 nucleotides read TGCGCCAGCAGCCTAGGACTAGCGGCCTACGAGCAGTACTTC. Its protein is CASSLGLAAYEQYF.

This chain joins TRBV5-4 and TRBJ2-5, with 7 nucleotides matching TRBD2. The CDR3 has 12 amino acids. Germline values: CDR1 SGHNT, CDR2 YYREEE (reference sequence). V was pared by 5 bases and J by 4 bases, with 2 bases of the junction left unmatched. The chain's CDR3 is CASSIAGETQYF. In DNA form, the CDR3 reads TGTGCCAGCAGTATAGCGGGAGAGACCCAGTACTTC.

The chain links TRBV6-6 to TRBJ2-1; D is unresolved. The CDR3 loop spans 15 amino acids. The germline gives CDR1 MNHNY, CDR2 SVGAGI (reference sequence). V was clipped by 6 bases and J by 0 bases, with 12 bases between them. The CDR3 DNA is TGTGCCAGCAGCCGCTACCGGAGCTCCTACAATGAGCAGTTCTTC. Protein: CASSRYRSSYNEQFF.

The chain joins TRBV27 to TRBJ1-3; 9 bases fit TRBD1. The CDR3 spans 15 residues. V lost 5 bases and J lost 0; bases outside the gene matches: 2. Germline V lookup: CDR1 MNHEY, CDR2 SMNVEV (reference sequence). This CDR3 reads CASSDRGFSGNTIYF. The CDR3 DNA reads as TGTGCCAGCAGTGACAGGGGGTTCTCTGGAAACACCATATATTTT.

The table lists this clone with a count of one. The chain combines TRBV27 with TRBJ2-7, with D perhaps matching TRBD1 or TRBD2 (7 bases each). V gave up 2 bases and J gave up 2 bases, with 13 bases separating them. The CDR3 totals 15 residues. The germline gives CDR1 MNHEY, CDR2 SMNVEV (reference sequence). As DNA, the CDR3 is TGTGCCAGCAGTTTAGAGACAGGGAGGGCCTACGAGCAGTACTTC. Protein: CASSLETGRAYEQYF.

This sequence joins TRBV11-2 and TRBJ2-7, with D uncertain. With 1 base removed from V and 7 bases from J, the gap between germline ends came to 14 bases. The CDR3 totals 14 residues. The germline gives CDR1 SGHAT, CDR2 FQNNGV. The CDR3 DNA reads TGTGCCAGCAGCTTAGTTCGGTTGGGCCAGGAGCAGTACTTC. Protein: CASSLVRLGQEQYF.

A single count supports this clone. The chain links TRBV6-5 to TRBJ2-7; D possibly corresponds to TRBD2 (7 bases). Germline V gives CDR1 MNHEY, CDR2 SVGAGI. Trimming shortened V by 5 bases and J by 6 bases, and 14 bases separated the two germline ends. The CDR3 is 13 amino acids. In nucleotides, the CDR3 is TGTGCCAGCAGTGAGGGGGGGGTCGCCGAGCAGTACTTC. Amino acids: CASSEGGVAEQYF.

The chain links TRBV9 to TRBJ2-3; 8 positions agree with TRBD2. The germline V gene encodes CDR1 SGDLS and CDR2 YYNGEE. This CDR3 comprises 17 residues. V gave up 0 bases and J gave up 4 bases; unmatched junction bases: 10. The CDR3: CASSVGLAGRVADTQYF. Here the CDR3 DNA reads TGTGCCAGCAGCGTAGGGCTAGCGGGTAGAGTGGCAGATACGCAGTATTTT.

The table lists this clone with a few counts. The chain has TRBV27 and TRBJ2-2; D gene unclear. The V gene lost 7 bases and the J gene lost 6 bases, with 9 bases spanning the gap. CDR1 and CDR2 (germline): MNHEY, SMNVEV (reference sequence). The CDR3 is 12 residues long. The CDR3 DNA reads TGTGCCAGCAATGGGCAGGCCGGGGAGCTGTTTTTT. Protein product: CASNGQAGELFF.

V gene TRBV6-5 combines with J gene TRBJ2-2; tentatively, D is TRBD2 (5 bases). Trimming left V 0 bases short and J 7 bases short, with 6 bases between. CDR1 MNHEY and CDR2 SVGAGI come from the germline V gene. The CDR3 has 13 amino acids. CDR3 region: CASSYSGVGELFF. CDR3 in DNA: TGTGCCAGCAGTTACTCGGGAGTCGGGGAGCTGTTTTTT.

The J gene is TRBJ2-7, the V gene TRBV7-6; 11 bases line up with TRBD2. V lost 5 bases, J lost 0 bases, and 9 bases stayed unmatched. The CDR3 extends over 17 amino acids. From germline, CDR1 is SGHVS and CDR2 FNYEAQ. Here the CDR3 DNA reads TGTGCCAGCAGCATAGGGACTAGCGGAGCTAGCTCCTACGAGCAGTACTTC. This sequence encodes CASSIGTSGASSYEQYF.

In its sample, this clone was seen a few times. The chain links TRBV4-1 to TRBJ1-1; D remains ambiguous. Trimming took off 5 bases at V and 3 bases at J, with 10 bases between the two ends. This CDR3 region has 13 residues. Germline V gene sequence: CDR1 MGHRA, CDR2 YSYEKL. As DNA, the CDR3 is TGCGCCAGCAGCGAGGCAAGAGACACTGAAGCTTTCTTT. Translating it yields CASSEARDTEAFF.

This clone was recorded only once. This sequence joins TRBV15 and TRBJ1-5; D gene unclear. Germline CDR1 reads LNHNV; CDR2 reads YYDKDF (reference sequence). Trimming stripped 5 bases from V and 2 bases from J, with 22 bases between. This CDR3 contains 18 residues. The CDR3 is CATSVWVVGPYGNQPQHF. The DNA for the CDR3 is TGTGCCACCAGCGTCTGGGTAGTAGGGCCCTATGGCAATCAGCCCCAGCATTTT.

This clone was counted a few times. The chain joins TRBV6-5 to TRBJ1-2, with TRBD1 matching 7 bases. The trim removed 2 bases at V and 3 bases at J, leaving 3 bases unmatched. The CDR3 has 14 residues. Germline CDR1 MNHEY, CDR2 SVGAGI. CDR3 amino acids: CASSYHRGDYGYTF. CDR3 sequence (DNA): TGTGCCAGCAGTTACCACAGGGGCGACTATGGCTACACCTTC.

This chain connects TRBV2 to TRBJ2-1; D not resolved. This CDR3 region has 11 residues. The V gene's germline CDR1 is SNHLY and CDR2 FYNNEI. The V gene lost 3 bases and the J gene lost 4 bases, with 1 base spanning the gap. The CDR3 nucleotides are TGTGCCAGCAGTGAGTACAATGAGCAGTTCTTC. This translates into CASSEYNEQFF.

The rearrangement joins TRBV6-5 to TRBJ2-1, with TRBD2 as a possible D gene (6 bases). V was shortened by 6 bases and J by 4 bases, with 16 bases between the two germline ends. The CDR3 totals 15 residues. The V gene's germline CDR1 is MNHEY and CDR2 SVGAGI. As DNA, the CDR3 is TGTGCCAGCAGCCCCGGGGGAGGAGCGTACAATGAGCAGTTCTTC. Protein sequence: CASSPGGGAYNEQFF.

The rearrangement uses TRBV7-9 and TRBJ2-2; maybe TRBD1 (5 bases). The V gene's germline CDR1 is SEHNR and CDR2 FQNEAQ (reference sequence). The CDR3 extends over 17 amino acids. V lost 5 bases and J 0 bases, leaving 16 bases between the germline ends. The DNA of the CDR3 is TGTGCCAGCAGCCCTATGATCGACAGTCCGAACACCGGGGAGCTGTTTTTT. This encodes CASSPMIDSPNTGELFF.